This T cell receptor beta chain came from a study of early T cells in non-severe SARS-CoV-2 infection. At the level of the study: The input, bulk RNA from unsorted whole blood, was sequenced, and chains were unpaired. Study-wide points: Matching results from VDJdb favored anti-spike CD8 responses, leaving private and CD4 specificities undetected.

Unique molecular identifiers were affixed to single, distinct cDNA molecules. One entry per CDR3 protein results from TCRdb running MiXCR on the 5' RACE reads. The sample holds over 80,000 distinct CDR3 sequences, approximately 12% seen once. Germline CDR1 and CDR2: LNHDA and SQIVND (reference sequence). The length of the CDR3 is 16 residues. The V end was cut by 6 bases, the J end by 4 bases, with 21 bases between. Note on this clonotype: Its antigen is not known.

The receptor's source is an adult who was a healthcare worker with PCR-confirmed SARS-CoV-2 infection or an uninfected control (not recorded which). This chain connects TRBV19 to TRBJ2-5; possibly TRBD1 or TRBD2 for D (5 bases each). Specimen: whole blood, collected at baseline. The chain's CDR3 is CASSKGSLAGGETQYF. The CDR3, as DNA: TGTGCCAGTAGCAAGGGCAGCCTAGCTGGGGGAGAGACCCAGTACTTC.